This entry concerns a single T cell receptor (beta chain). The target antigen is unknown. TCRdb keeps only in-frame clones here, not all; method: immunoSEQ multiplex PCR. The table shows about 1.5 million clones, with approximately 98% occurring only once. The data belong to a study of shared clonotypes between healthy human individuals. As for the study in general: The cohort had two women and three men, ages 18 to 49. Notes on the study in general: The naive CD4 repertoires of a few donors were compared, and approximately 5% of clonotypes were shared.

The donors were all Caucasian adults (living in Nashville, Tennessee). CDR1 is KGHSH, CDR2 LQKENI, per germline. V lost 3 bases, J lost 1 base, and 10 bases lay in between. CDR3 size: 15 residues. The sample consisted of naive CD4+ T cells sorted from blood. Subset here: CD45RA+ positively selected. The chain has TRBV18 and TRBJ1-3; the D gene is possibly TRBD1 (6 bases). The clonotype comes from a young man in good health. The CDR3 protein is CASSPARGSGNTIYF. The DNA of the CDR3 is TGTGCCAGCTCACCCGCGAGGGGGTCTGGAAACACCATATATTTT. The full variable domain, rest sourced from reference TRBV18 and TRBJ1-3, is NAGVMQNPRHLVRRRGQEARLRCSPMKGHSHVYWYRQLPEEGLKFMVYLQKENIIDESGMPKERFSAEFPKEGPSILRIQQVVRGDSAAYFCASSPARGSGNTIYFGEGSWLTVV.